This T cell receptor (beta chain) was documented in a study of shared clonotypes between healthy human individuals. Study observations and caveats: Some naive CD4 clonotypes, 4% to 6%, turned up in common across a few donors.

This CDR3 comprises 15 residues. V lost 5 bases to trimming and J lost 4 bases; unmatched junction nucleotides: 7. Germline CDR1 and CDR2: SGDLS and YYNGEE. The repertoire was sequenced with immunoSEQ multiplex PCR; TCRdb's copy has only in-frame clones and lacks some. In the table there are about 2.1 million clones, 93% of which are singletons. Turning to this clone: No antigen is known for it.

CD45RO negativity and positive selection for CCR7 defined naive CD8 cells, a population that excluded terminally differentiated effector memory CD45RA+ cells. This chain links TRBV9 with TRBJ2-5, with TRBD2 matching over 11 bases. The clonotype was recovered from a man aged 18 to 30 in good health. Some clones in this sample may be carry-over from other donors' samples. The source material was naive CD8+ T cells from PBMCs. The CDR3 DNA reads as TGTGCCAGCAGTACTAGCGGGAGACCCGCAGAGACCCAGTACTTC. As protein: CASSTSGRPAETQYF.